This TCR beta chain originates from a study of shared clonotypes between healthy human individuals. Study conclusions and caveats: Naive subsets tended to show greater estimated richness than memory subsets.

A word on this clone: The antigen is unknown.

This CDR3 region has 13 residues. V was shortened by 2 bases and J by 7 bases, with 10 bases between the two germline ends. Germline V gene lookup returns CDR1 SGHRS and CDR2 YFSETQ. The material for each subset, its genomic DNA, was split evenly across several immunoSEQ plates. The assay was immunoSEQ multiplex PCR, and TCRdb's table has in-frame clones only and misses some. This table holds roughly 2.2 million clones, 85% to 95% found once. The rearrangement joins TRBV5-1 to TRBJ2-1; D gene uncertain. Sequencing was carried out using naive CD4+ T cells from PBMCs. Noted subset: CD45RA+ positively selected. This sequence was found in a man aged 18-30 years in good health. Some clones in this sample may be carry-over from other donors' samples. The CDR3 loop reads CASSLLWANEQFF. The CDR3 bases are TGCGCCAGCAGCTTACTCTGGGCGAATGAGCAGTTCTTC.